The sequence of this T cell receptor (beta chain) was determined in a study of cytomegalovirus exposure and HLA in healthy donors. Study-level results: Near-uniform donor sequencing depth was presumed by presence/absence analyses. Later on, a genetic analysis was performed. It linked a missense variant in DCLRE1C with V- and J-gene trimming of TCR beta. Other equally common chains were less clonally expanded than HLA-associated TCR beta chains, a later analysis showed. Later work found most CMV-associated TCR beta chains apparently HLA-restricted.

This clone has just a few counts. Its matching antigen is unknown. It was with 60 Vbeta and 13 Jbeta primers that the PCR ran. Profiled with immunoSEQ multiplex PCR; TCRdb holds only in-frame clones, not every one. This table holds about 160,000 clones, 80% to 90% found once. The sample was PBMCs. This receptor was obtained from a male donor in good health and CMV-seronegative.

CDR3 coding DNA: TGTGCCAGTACCAGCGGCCTTATCCAAGAGACCCAGTACTTC. As protein: CASTSGLIQETQYF. The chain joins TRBV19 to TRBJ2-5, with D possibly matching TRBD2 (5 bases). V was clipped by 7 bases and J by 1 base, with 13 bases between them. The CDR3 is made up of 14 amino acids. Germline lookup yields CDR1 LNHDA and CDR2 SQIVND (reference sequence). Full variable domain (missing parts from reference TRBV19 and TRBJ2-5): DGGITQSPKYLFRKEGQNVTLSCEQNLNHDAMYWYRQDPGQGLRLIYYSQIVNDFQKGDIAEGYSVSREKKESFPLTVTSAQKNPTAFYLCASTSGLIQETQYFGPGTRLLVL.